The rows below give T cell receptor beta chains drawn from one sample of a study of post-analysis software for immune sequencing data. TCRdb re-called the PCR reads through MiXCR, storing one row per CDR3 protein. The table lists around 710,000 distinct CDR3 sequences, roughly 50% of them singletons. Specimen: blood. These receptor sequences come from a girl aged 10-17 years with multiple sclerosis. Both conserved end residues are part of each CDR3. Fields, in order: CDR3 protein, D gene, J gene, clone size, V gene. D genes are given only for firm matches. For some rows the clone size is stated as once, few or many, or as a class when expanded; others skip it.

CDR3 protein: CSAREDSYNEQFF
D gene: -
J gene: TRBJ2-1
clone size: few
V gene: TRBV20-1

CDR3 protein: CASSLHQTGARKDTQYF
D gene: -
J gene: TRBJ2-3
clone size: -
V gene: TRBV5-1

CDR3 protein: CASSRYYPRDPNYEQYF
D gene: -
J gene: TRBJ2-7
clone size: -
V gene: TRBV6-1

CDR3 protein: CASGRTENTEAFF
D gene: -
J gene: TRBJ1-1
clone size: -
V gene: TRBV12-3/TRBV12-4

CDR3 protein: CASSSNEKLNSNQPQHF
D gene: -
J gene: TRBJ1-5
clone size: few
V gene: TRBV5-6

CDR3 protein: CASSEEGFSSNQPQHF
D gene: -
J gene: TRBJ1-5
clone size: few
V gene: TRBV2

CDR3 protein: CASSLAREKETQYF
D gene: -
J gene: TRBJ2-5
clone size: few
V gene: TRBV5-1

CDR3 protein: CSARALPGYGGYTF
D gene: -
J gene: TRBJ1-2
clone size: -
V gene: TRBV20-1

CDR3 protein: CAWSVVGGGNEQFF
D gene: TRBD2
J gene: TRBJ2-1
clone size: -
V gene: TRBV30

CDR3 protein: CASRPTGTGYNEQFF
D gene: -
J gene: TRBJ2-1
clone size: -
V gene: TRBV5-1

CDR3 protein: CASSGLAGGLDEQFF
D gene: TRBD2
J gene: TRBJ2-1
clone size: few
V gene: TRBV6-1

CDR3 protein: CSARQGFGGTEAFF
D gene: TRBD1
J gene: TRBJ1-1
clone size: -
V gene: TRBV29-1

CDR3 protein: CSVAGSSQETQYF
D gene: -
J gene: TRBJ2-5
clone size: -
V gene: TRBV29-1

CDR3 protein: CASNVEGGSSIQYF
D gene: TRBD2
J gene: TRBJ2-4
clone size: -
V gene: TRBV9

CDR3 protein: CASSSRWAEAFF
D gene: -
J gene: TRBJ1-1
clone size: -
V gene: TRBV28

CDR3 protein: CSASSEGQYSYEQYF
D gene: TRBD1
J gene: -
clone size: few
V gene: TRBV20-1

CDR3 protein: CASSYSGTSGETQYF
D gene: TRBD2
J gene: TRBJ2-5
clone size: -
V gene: TRBV6-6

CDR3 protein: CSARDPTTGPYEQYF
D gene: TRBD1
J gene: TRBJ2-7
clone size: few
V gene: TRBV20-1

CDR3 protein: CASSIRDRGGLQFF
D gene: TRBD1
J gene: TRBJ2-1
clone size: few
V gene: TRBV28

CDR3 protein: CASSPGTGAQPQHF
D gene: TRBD1
J gene: TRBJ1-5
clone size: -
V gene: TRBV2

CDR3 protein: CASSLGDRGWGETQYF
D gene: TRBD1
J gene: TRBJ2-5
clone size: -
V gene: TRBV7-2

CDR3 protein: CASRKHIIAGFDNEQFF
D gene: TRBD2
J gene: TRBJ2-1
clone size: -
V gene: TRBV6-2/TRBV6-3

CDR3 protein: CANRPRTGGNQPQHF
D gene: TRBD1
J gene: TRBJ1-5
clone size: -
V gene: TRBV12-3/TRBV12-4

CDR3 protein: CSVAETQYF
D gene: -
J gene: TRBJ2-5
clone size: -
V gene: TRBV29-1

CDR3 protein: CASSSRTRSSYEQYF
D gene: TRBD2
J gene: TRBJ2-7
clone size: -
V gene: TRBV27

CDR3 protein: CASNGGSYGYTF
D gene: -
J gene: TRBJ1-2
clone size: -
V gene: TRBV9

CDR3 protein: CASSGGDNYYGYTF
D gene: -
J gene: TRBJ1-2
clone size: -
V gene: TRBV7-9

CDR3 protein: CASNPEGTGGYGYTF
D gene: -
J gene: TRBJ1-2
clone size: -
V gene: TRBV6-5

CDR3 protein: CASNTLGKGSSYNEQFF
D gene: -
J gene: TRBJ2-1
clone size: -
V gene: TRBV7-3

CDR3 protein: CASSLSGEMGTQYF
D gene: -
J gene: TRBJ2-3
clone size: -
V gene: TRBV12-3/TRBV12-4

CDR3 protein: CASSLSRYEQYF
D gene: -
J gene: TRBJ2-7
clone size: many
V gene: TRBV7-2

CDR3 protein: CASKPAGTAYEQYF
D gene: -
J gene: TRBJ2-7
clone size: -
V gene: TRBV12-3/TRBV12-4

CDR3 protein: CASRGTYEQYF
D gene: -
J gene: TRBJ2-7
clone size: many
V gene: TRBV6-6

CDR3 protein: CSATRSETGGYTF
D gene: -
J gene: TRBJ1-2
clone size: -
V gene: TRBV20-1

CDR3 protein: CASSPGQGLYEQYF
D gene: TRBD1
J gene: TRBJ2-7
clone size: -
V gene: TRBV5-6

CDR3 protein: CASSRSTGINEKLFF
D gene: TRBD1
J gene: TRBJ1-4
clone size: -
V gene: TRBV6-1

CDR3 protein: CASGTGDNQPQHF
D gene: TRBD1
J gene: TRBJ1-5
clone size: once
V gene: TRBV6-6

CDR3 protein: CASSAQAEAFF
D gene: -
J gene: TRBJ1-1
clone size: few
V gene: TRBV6-1

CDR3 protein: CASSLKGQGARGYTF
D gene: TRBD1
J gene: TRBJ1-2
clone size: -
V gene: TRBV12-3/TRBV12-4

CDR3 protein: CASKGGQHYEQYF
D gene: -
J gene: TRBJ2-7
clone size: few
V gene: TRBV19

CDR3 protein: CASTGRYEQYF
D gene: -
J gene: TRBJ2-7
clone size: -
V gene: TRBV28

CDR3 protein: CASSIWDSTEAFF
D gene: TRBD1
J gene: TRBJ1-1
clone size: -
V gene: TRBV28

CDR3 protein: CASSYSSGRGNEQFF
D gene: TRBD2
J gene: TRBJ2-1
clone size: -
V gene: TRBV12-3/TRBV12-4

CDR3 protein: CSVEAQDAYEQYF
D gene: -
J gene: TRBJ2-7
clone size: few
V gene: TRBV29-1

CDR3 protein: CASSWGTGSPLHF
D gene: TRBD1
J gene: TRBJ1-6
clone size: few
V gene: TRBV27

CDR3 protein: CASSFRAGARTDTQYF
D gene: TRBD2
J gene: TRBJ2-3
clone size: -
V gene: TRBV5-1

CDR3 protein: CASSPIRTGPYGYTF
D gene: TRBD1
J gene: TRBJ1-2
clone size: -
V gene: TRBV12-3/TRBV12-4

CDR3 protein: CASSAGGGQPQHF
D gene: TRBD1
J gene: TRBJ1-5
clone size: few
V gene: TRBV7-2

CDR3 protein: CASSQEGGAFEQYF
D gene: -
J gene: TRBJ2-7
clone size: -
V gene: TRBV3-1

CDR3 protein: CASSQDARASYEQYF
D gene: -
J gene: TRBJ2-7
clone size: few
V gene: TRBV3-1

CDR3 protein: CASSLVGVVAGPGGETQYF
D gene: TRBD2
J gene: TRBJ2-5
clone size: -
V gene: TRBV5-1